A single TCR beta chain is shown here with its context. CDR3 length equals 14 residues. The V and J ends lost 1 base and 0 bases respectively, with 3 bases between them. Germline CDR1 and CDR2: KGHSH and LQKENI. This record comes from a study of blood T cell repertoires in COVID-19. Study-wide background: Donors in the United States, Italy and Spain gave samples during acute or convalescent COVID-19.

Data came from immunoSEQ multiplex PCR; TCRdb stores just in-frame clones and leaves some out. Altogether 40,000 to 45,000 clones are present, 85% to 90% being singletons, with the ten largest covering roughly 3.7%. V and J are TRBV18 and TRBJ1-4; D is uncertain. Sequenced: peripheral blood. The receptor was isolated from a man aged 40-50 years with COVID-19, enrolled during active disease. CDR3 nucleotides: TGTGCCAGCTCACCACTCGCAACTAATGAAAAACTGTTTTTT. Its translation: CASSPLATNEKLFF.